This T cell receptor (beta chain) was documented in a study of CD8+CD57+ T cells in acquired aplastic anemia. Overall study: Quantities of DNA derived from sorted CD4+ and CD8+ cells averaged approximately 3 ug.

Researchers used genomic DNA as the template to profile TCR beta VDJ and CDR3. Via MiXCR, TCRdb re-called the reads, giving one row per CDR3 protein. Among around 180,000 distinct CDR3 sequences, around 50% were seen once, and the ten largest hold roughly 13%. For sequencing, patients were chosen who had shown expansion of CD8+CD57+ cells by flow cytometry. None of the patients had been given any therapy when their blood was sampled. The study, taken as a whole, reports: Patients shared 25 to 35 CD8+ CDR3 sequences with controls.

As regards this clonotype: Its antigen is unidentified. Its ends do not fully match the called genes, so a read error is possible.

Germline values: CDR1 KGHDR, CDR2 SFDVKD. The CDR3 has 16 residues. V usage is TRBV24-1 and J usage is TRBJ2-2; 11 bases align to TRBD2. The clonotype comes from a human donor with aplastic anemia. The sample was sorted CD4+, CD8+, or CD8+CD57+ T cells (not recorded which) from PBMCs. CDR3 amino acids: CATSDTSGGNTGELFF. The CDR3 DNA follows: TGTGCCACCAGTGATACTAGCGGGGGTAACACCGGGGAGTTGTTTTTT.